The 27 T cell receptor beta chains in this list originate from one sample, sequenced in a study of T cell responses to AZD1222 COVID-19 vaccine. The protocol was immunoSEQ multiplex PCR, while the TCRdb copy is restricted to in-frame clones and leaves out a portion. Altogether tens of thousands of clones are present, 80% to 90% being singletons, with the ten largest covering approximately 30%. The sample consisted of peripheral blood, taken on day 0 of AZD1222 vaccination. These receptors were obtained from an adult in good health.

This clone was recorded once. The chain uses TRBV5-6 and TRBJ1-1; 9 positions agree with TRBD1. The CDR3 spans 15 residues. Germline V gene data show CDR1 as SGHDT and CDR2 as YYEEEE. J was trimmed by 4 bases and V by 0 bases; bases with no gene match: 4. The DNA for the CDR3 is TGTGCCAGCAGCTTGGTGGGACAGGGTAGCACTGAAGCTTTCTTT. This translates into CASSLVGQGSTEAFF.

This chain connects TRBV4-1 to TRBJ2-3; 7 bases are shared with TRBD1. V lost 0 bases, J lost 8 bases, and 2 bases stayed unmatched. The CDR3 has 13 amino acids. Germline-derived CDR1 and CDR2 are MGHRA and YSYEKL. The CDR3 coding sequence is TGCGCCAGCAGCCAAGATCCAGGGGGTACGCAGTATTTT. Translation: CASSQDPGGTQYF.

The chain carries TRBV3-1 (or the pseudogene TRBV3-2) and TRBJ2-3; D may be TRBD2 (6 bases). From germline, CDR1 is LGHDT and CDR2 YNNKEL (reference sequence). This CDR3 is built from 15 residues. Trimming left V 4 bases short and J 0 bases short, with 11 bases between. In nucleotides, the CDR3 is TGTGCCAGCAGCCCAACCGGGACTAGCACAGATACGCAGTATTTT. Translating gives CASSPTGTSTDTQYF.

The genes are TRBV3-1 (or the pseudogene TRBV3-2) and TRBJ1-4, with 9 bases fitting TRBD1. The germline V gene encodes CDR1 LGHDT and CDR2 YNNKEL (reference sequence). The CDR3 is 17 residues long. V dropped 0 bases and J dropped 9; count of bases not matched to a gene: 11. Here the CDR3 DNA reads TGTGCCAGCAGCCAAGATCGCTTAGGACAGGGGTTACAAAAACTGTTTTTT. Its translation is CASSQDRLGQGLQKLFF.

The V gene is TRBV28, the J gene TRBJ2-7; no firm D call. The CDR3 covers 13 residues. CDR1 is MDHEN, CDR2 SYDVKM, per germline. Trimming pared 4 bases from V and 1 base from J, leaving 8 bases between. The CDR3 nucleotides read TGTGCCAGCAGTTACTCTATATCCTACGAGCAGTACTTC. It codes for CASSYSISYEQYF.

The CDR3 bases are TGTGCCAGCAGCGTAGGGGCGGACCCACCCTACGAGCAGTACTTC. It is translated as CASSVGADPPYEQYF. The chain carries TRBV9 and TRBJ2-7; the D is unclear. The V and J ends lost 0 bases and 2 bases respectively, with 12 bases between them. The CDR3 consists of 15 residues. Germline V gives CDR1 SGDLS, CDR2 YYNGEE.

The chain combines TRBV4-1 with TRBJ1-5; 8 nucleotides line up with TRBD1. Germline values: CDR1 MGHRA, CDR2 YSYEKL. V was pared by 1 base and J by 0 bases, with 11 bases of the junction left unmatched. This CDR3 contains 19 residues. CDR3: CASSQGQGTFLHSNQPQHF. DNA for the CDR3: TGCGCCAGCAGCCAAGGACAGGGGACATTCCTGCATAGCAATCAGCCCCAGCATTTT.

The chain couples TRBV28 to TRBJ2-1; TRBD2 matches 9 bases. V lost 5 bases, J lost 3 bases, and 14 bases stayed unmatched. CDR3 size: 18 residues. Per the germline V gene, CDR1 is MDHEN and CDR2 is SYDVKM. The CDR3 DNA reads TGTGCCAGCAGTCCATCACGTGGCGGGAGGGCTTTCTACAATGAGCAGTTCTTC. Amino acids: CASSPSRGGRAFYNEQFF.

The genes are TRBV5-1 and TRBJ2-5; perhaps TRBD1 as D (5 bases). Between the trimmed V and J ends, which lost 1 base and 1 base, there was a span of 14 bases. This CDR3 region has 16 residues. In germline, CDR1 is SGHRS, CDR2 YFSETQ. DNA for the CDR3: TGCGCCAGCAGCTTGTTCGACAGTGGATCCCAAGAGACCCAGTACTTC. As protein: CASSLFDSGSQETQYF. Variable domain in full (rest from reference TRBV5-1 and TRBJ2-5): KAGVTQTPRYLIKTRGQQVTLSCSPISGHRSVSWYQQTPGQGLQFLFEYFSETQRNKGNFPGRFSGRQFSNSRSEMNVSTLELGDSALYLCASSLFDSGSQETQYFGPGTRLLVL.

This chain joins TRBV4-1 and TRBJ2-1; 14 positions agree with TRBD2. The junction had 5 bases not matched to a gene; V was cut back by 4 bases and J by 9 bases. CDR3 length: 15 amino acids. Germline V gene data show CDR1 as MGHRA and CDR2 as YSYEKL. CDR3 protein: CASSPGTSGRLEQFF. CDR3 DNA sequence: TGCGCCAGCAGCCCAGGGACTAGCGGGAGACTTGAGCAGTTCTTC.

This chain joins TRBV7-9 and TRBJ2-1; maybe TRBD2 (6 bases). Trimming stripped 1 base from V and 9 bases from J, with 13 bases between. The CDR3 extends over 14 amino acids. Germline-derived CDR1 and CDR2 are SEHNR and FQNEAQ (reference sequence). The DNA of the CDR3 is TGTGCCAGCAGCTTAGGGGGACTCCTTCGTGAGCAGTTCTTC. Translated: CASSLGGLLREQFF.

CDR3 in DNA: TGTGCCAGCAGTTTACCCAGGGCCTTGAACACTGAAGCTTTCTTT. This sequence encodes CASSLPRALNTEAFF. The rearrangement joins TRBV28 to TRBJ1-1; maybe TRBD1 (5 bases). The germline gives CDR1 MDHEN, CDR2 SYDVKM. This CDR3 has 15 amino acids. V lost 2 bases and J lost 0, with 10 bases in between.

This chain connects TRBV28 to TRBJ2-2, with 11 bases that match TRBD2. The J segment lost 3 bases and the V segment lost 3 bases, leaving 6 bases of the junction unmatched. The germline V gene encodes CDR1 MDHEN and CDR2 SYDVKM. CDR3 size: 17 residues. The CDR3 sequence is CASSLGSGRADTGELFF. For the CDR3, the DNA is TGTGCCAGCAGTTTGGGTAGCGGGAGGGCCGACACCGGGGAGCTGTTTTTT.

This clone was counted once. The chain combines TRBV4-2 with TRBJ2-5; 10 nucleotides match TRBD2. Germline lookup yields CDR1 LGHNA and CDR2 YNFKEQ. This CDR3 comprises 13 residues. The ends lost 11 bases at V and 10 bases at J; junction bases unmatched: 13. CDR3 loop: CALRGASGSGQYF. In DNA form, the CDR3 reads TGTGCCCTCCGCGGGGCTAGCGGGAGTGGCCAGTACTTC.

The rearrangement joins TRBV5-1 to TRBJ2-3; D might be TRBD2 (5 bases). Germline CDR1 and CDR2: SGHRS and YFSETQ. The V end lost 0 bases, the J end lost 2 bases, and 13 bases lay between the germline ends. This CDR3 has 16 amino acids. The CDR3 loop is CASSLGLTRPTDTQYF. The CDR3 coding sequence is TGCGCCAGCAGCTTGGGTCTAACTAGACCCACAGATACGCAGTATTTT.

The rearrangement links TRBV11-2 to TRBJ2-7; perhaps TRBD2 as D (5 bases). CDR1 and CDR2 (germline): SGHAT, FQNNGV. The ends were cut back, 5 bases at V and 1 base at J, with 15 bases in the middle. The CDR3 spans 15 residues. The CDR3 DNA follows: TGTGCCAGCAGCGTCAGCGGAGGACGGTCCTACGAGCAGTACTTC. Protein sequence: CASSVSGGRSYEQYF.

The rearrangement uses TRBV2 and TRBJ1-4, with TRBD1 identical over 9 bases. This CDR3 has 14 amino acids. Germline values: CDR1 SNHLY, CDR2 FYNNEI. J gave up 5 bases and V 5 bases, and 3 bases lay outside the gene matches. The CDR3 region is CASSPDRGNEKLFF. The CDR3 DNA follows: TGTGCCAGCAGTCCAGACAGGGGGAATGAAAAACTGTTTTTT.

The chain joins TRBV6-1 to TRBJ1-2; no firm D call. This CDR3 is built from 14 residues. The germline gives CDR1 MNHNS, CDR2 SASEGT. Trimming removed 5 bases from V and 6 bases from J, with 16 bases in between. CDR3 in DNA: TGTGCCAGCAGTAACCCGTCGGACGGAGATGGCTACACCTTC. This encodes CASSNPSDGDGYTF.

The rearrangement links TRBV20-1 to TRBJ1-2, with no clear D. The CDR3 is 11 amino acids. The V end was cut by 5 bases, the J end by 5 bases, with 9 bases between. Germline V gene lookup returns CDR1 DFQATT and CDR2 SNEGSKA (reference sequence). DNA of the CDR3: TGCAGTGCTGCGGTGGGGTATGGCTACACCTTC. Translation: CSAAVGYGYTF.

This clone was picked up a small number of times. The chain links TRBV7-8 to TRBJ1-3; unclear D gene. The V and J ends lost 5 bases and 0 bases respectively, with 11 bases between them. CDR1 and CDR2 (germline): SGHVS, FQNEAQ. The CDR3 length is 15 residues. This CDR3 is CASSPPAGSGNTIYF. DNA for the CDR3: TGTGCCAGCAGCCCCCCGGCCGGCTCTGGAAACACCATATATTTT.

The chain uses TRBV5-1 and TRBJ2-6; perhaps TRBD1 as D (6 bases). V lost 0 bases and J 4 bases, leaving 8 bases between the germline ends. The germline V gene has CDR1 SGHRS and CDR2 YFSETQ. This CDR3 is 15 amino acids long. CDR3 in amino acids: CASSLAGDGANVLTF. CDR3 nucleotides: TGCGCCAGCAGCTTGGCAGGGGACGGGGCCAACGTCCTGACTTTC.

This clone appeared a few times. The chain links TRBV5-5 to TRBJ2-5; the D call may be TRBD1 or TRBD2 (5 bases each). There are 14 residues in the CDR3. V lost 0 bases and J 3 bases, leaving 9 bases between the germline ends. The germline CDR1 and CDR2 sequences are SGHKS and YYEKEE (reference sequence). The CDR3 DNA reads as TGTGCCAGCAGCTTGGCCGGGACGGAAGAGACCCAGTACTTC. Translation gives CASSLAGTEETQYF.

The chain has TRBV6-5 and TRBJ2-3; TRBD2 might be the D (5 bases). The V end lost 6 bases, the J end lost 5 bases, and 6 bases lay between the germline ends. This CDR3 contains 11 residues. Germline CDR1 reads MNHEY; CDR2 reads SVGAGI. CDR3 in DNA: TGTGCCAGCAGGGACTTAGATACGCAGTATTTT. Its translation is CASRDLDTQYF.

The rearrangement links TRBV20-1 to TRBJ2-2; D gene ambiguous. Germline CDR1 DFQATT, CDR2 SNEGSKA (reference sequence). V was cut by 5 bases and J by 1 base, with 11 bases left in between. CDR3 length: 14 amino acids. The CDR3 DNA is TGCAGTGCTGGTGGCGGAAGGAACACCGGGGAGCTGTTTTTT. Translating it yields CSAGGGRNTGELFF.

The CDR3 reads CASRGSGTQYF. The DNA of the CDR3 is TGTGCCAGCAGGGGGAGTGGGACCCAGTACTTC. The rearrangement uses TRBV12-3 or TRBV12-4 and TRBJ2-5; D possibly corresponds to TRBD2 (5 bases). V was clipped by 6 bases and J by 7 bases, with 9 bases between them. The CDR3 has 11 amino acids.

The chain combines TRBV6-1 with TRBJ2-7, with 11 bases fitting TRBD1. In germline, CDR1 is MNHNS, CDR2 SASEGT. This CDR3 comprises 15 residues. Trimming took 3 bases from V and 3 from J; bases not matched to a gene: 4. The CDR3 DNA follows: TGTGCCAGCAGTGAGTCCGGGACAGGGGGCTACGAGCAGTACTTC. It is translated as CASSESGTGGYEQYF.

This sequence joins TRBV5-1 and TRBJ2-7; D unresolved. Deletions cut 0 bases from V and 7 bases from J, with 20 bases between. Per the germline V gene, CDR1 is SGHRS and CDR2 is YFSETQ. The CDR3 runs to 16 residues. CDR3 amino acids: CASSLDLERVGKEQYF. The CDR3 DNA reads TGCGCCAGCAGCTTGGATCTCGAAAGGGTTGGTAAGGAGCAGTACTTC.